The TCR beta chain described here comes from a study of T cells in Graves' hyperthyroidism and ophthalmopathy. Study outcomes and limitations: Most clonotypes that expanded in the thyroid above 0.001 also showed up in blood. It was a median about 6.5 months before onset that the model predicted ophthalmopathy.

From RNA transcripts, TCR beta CDR3 regions were amplified. With the HTBI primer set, the TCR CDR3 went through a first round of RT-PCR. TCRdb reanalysed the multiplex PCR reads using MiXCR and keeps one entry per CDR3 protein. Of 600,000 to 650,000 distinct CDR3 sequences listed, around 20% are singletons. A Clinical Activity Score of at least 3, a NOSPECS grade of at least 4 and a duration under 3 months were recorded in the ophthalmopathy patients. PBMCs were derived from about 10 ml fresh peripheral blood. Notes on this clonotype: Its antigen remains unknown.

Sequences were obtained from blood. The receptor was isolated from a man aged 25-45 years with Graves' ophthalmopathy.

In nucleotides, the CDR3 is TGCAGTGCTAGATCCGGACTAGCGGGGCATCCCCAGCATTTT. Protein product: CSARSGLAGHPQHF. This chain uses TRBV20-1 with TRBJ1-5; D possibly corresponds to TRBD1 (5 bases). From germline, CDR1 is DFQATT and CDR2 SNEGSKA (reference sequence). V gave up 2 bases and J gave up 10 bases, with 18 bases separating them. This CDR3 is 14 amino acids long.